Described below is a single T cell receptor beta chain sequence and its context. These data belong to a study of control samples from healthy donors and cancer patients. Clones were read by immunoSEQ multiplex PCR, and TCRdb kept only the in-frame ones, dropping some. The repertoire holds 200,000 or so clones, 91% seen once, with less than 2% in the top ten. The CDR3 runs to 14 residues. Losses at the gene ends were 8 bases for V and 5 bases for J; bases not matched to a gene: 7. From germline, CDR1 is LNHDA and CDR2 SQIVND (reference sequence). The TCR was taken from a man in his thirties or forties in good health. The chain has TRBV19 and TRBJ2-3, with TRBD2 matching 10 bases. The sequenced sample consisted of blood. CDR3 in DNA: TGTGCCAGTTGGAGCGGGGGGGCAATAGATACGCAGTATTTT. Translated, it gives CASWSGGAIDTQYF.